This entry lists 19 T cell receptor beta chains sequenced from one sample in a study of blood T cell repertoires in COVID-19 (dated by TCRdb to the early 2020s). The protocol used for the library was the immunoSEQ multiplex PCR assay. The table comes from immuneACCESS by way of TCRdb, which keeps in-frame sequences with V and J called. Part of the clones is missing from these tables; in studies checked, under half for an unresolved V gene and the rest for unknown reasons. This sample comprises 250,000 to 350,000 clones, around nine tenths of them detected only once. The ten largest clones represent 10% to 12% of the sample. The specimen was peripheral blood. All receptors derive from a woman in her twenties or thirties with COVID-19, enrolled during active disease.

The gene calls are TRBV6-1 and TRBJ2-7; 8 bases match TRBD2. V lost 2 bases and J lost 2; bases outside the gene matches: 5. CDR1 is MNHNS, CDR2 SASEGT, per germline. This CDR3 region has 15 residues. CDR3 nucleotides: TGTGCCAGCAGTGAAACAGGACTAGCTGCCTACGAGCAGTACTTC. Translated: CASSETGLAAYEQYF.

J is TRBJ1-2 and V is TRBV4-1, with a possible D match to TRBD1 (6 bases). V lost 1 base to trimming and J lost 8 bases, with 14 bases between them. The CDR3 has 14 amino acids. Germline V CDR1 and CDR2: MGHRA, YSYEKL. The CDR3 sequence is CASSQGGQPRGYTF. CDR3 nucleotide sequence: TGCGCCAGCAGCCAAGGGGGGCAGCCTAGAGGCTACACCTTC.

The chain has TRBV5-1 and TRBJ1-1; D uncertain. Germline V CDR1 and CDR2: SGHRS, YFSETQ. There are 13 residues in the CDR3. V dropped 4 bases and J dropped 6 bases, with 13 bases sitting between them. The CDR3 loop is CASSPRVNSEAFF. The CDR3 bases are TGCGCCAGCAGCCCGAGGGTAAACTCTGAAGCTTTCTTT.

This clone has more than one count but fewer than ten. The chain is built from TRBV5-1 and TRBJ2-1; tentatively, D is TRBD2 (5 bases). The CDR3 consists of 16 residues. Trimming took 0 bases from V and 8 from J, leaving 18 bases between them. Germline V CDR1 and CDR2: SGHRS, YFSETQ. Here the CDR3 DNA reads TGCGCCAGCAGCTTGGTGGCGAACACGGGATCATATGAGCAGTTCTTC. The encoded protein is CASSLVANTGSYEQFF.

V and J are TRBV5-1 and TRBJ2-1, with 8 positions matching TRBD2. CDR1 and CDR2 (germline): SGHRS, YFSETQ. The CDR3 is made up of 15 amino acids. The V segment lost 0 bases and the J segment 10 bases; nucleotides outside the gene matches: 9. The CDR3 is CASSLVPGGPREQFF. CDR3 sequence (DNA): TGCGCCAGCAGCTTGGTACCGGGAGGGCCTCGCGAGCAGTTCTTC.

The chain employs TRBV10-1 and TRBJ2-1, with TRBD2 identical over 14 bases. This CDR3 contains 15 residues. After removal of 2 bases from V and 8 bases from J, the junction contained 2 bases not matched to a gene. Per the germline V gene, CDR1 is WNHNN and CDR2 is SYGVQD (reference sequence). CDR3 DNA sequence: TGCGCCAGCAGTGAGGGGACTAGCGGGAGCGATGAGCAGTTCTTC. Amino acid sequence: CASSEGTSGSDEQFF.

The CDR3, as DNA: TGTGCCACCAGTGATCCAGGACAGGGAGATGATACGCAGTATTTT. As protein: CATSDPGQGDDTQYF. This sequence joins TRBV24-1 and TRBJ2-3, with 8 bases lining up with TRBD1. Trimming cost V 3 bases and J 6 bases; bases outside gene matches: 7. Germline-derived CDR1 and CDR2 are KGHDR and SFDVKD. CDR3 length equals 15 residues.

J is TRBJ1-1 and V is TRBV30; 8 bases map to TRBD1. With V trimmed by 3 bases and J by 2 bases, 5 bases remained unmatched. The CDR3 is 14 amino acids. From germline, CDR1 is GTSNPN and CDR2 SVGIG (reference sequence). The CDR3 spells CAWSLQGGNTEAFF. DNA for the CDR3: TGTGCCTGGAGCCTACAGGGGGGTAACACTGAAGCTTTCTTT.

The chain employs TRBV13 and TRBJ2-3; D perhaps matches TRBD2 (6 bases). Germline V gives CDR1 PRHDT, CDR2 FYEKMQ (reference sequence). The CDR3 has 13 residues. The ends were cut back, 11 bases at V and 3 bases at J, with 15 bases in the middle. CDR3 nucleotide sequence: TGTGCCGGCTCACGGCTAGCGACAGATACGCAGTATTTT. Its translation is CAGSRLATDTQYF.

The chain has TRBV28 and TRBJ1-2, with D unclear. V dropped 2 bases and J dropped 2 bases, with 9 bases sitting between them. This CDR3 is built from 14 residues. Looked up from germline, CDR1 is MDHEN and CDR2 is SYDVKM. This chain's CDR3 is CASSLSGENYGYTF. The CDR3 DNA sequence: TGTGCCAGCAGTTTAAGCGGGGAAAACTATGGCTACACCTTC.

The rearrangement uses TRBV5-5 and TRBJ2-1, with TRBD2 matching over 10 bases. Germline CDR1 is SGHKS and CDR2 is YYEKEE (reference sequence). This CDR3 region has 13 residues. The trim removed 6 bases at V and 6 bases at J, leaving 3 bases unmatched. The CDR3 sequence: CASKGLAFNEQFF. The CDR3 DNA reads TGTGCCAGCAAGGGACTAGCGTTCAATGAGCAGTTCTTC.

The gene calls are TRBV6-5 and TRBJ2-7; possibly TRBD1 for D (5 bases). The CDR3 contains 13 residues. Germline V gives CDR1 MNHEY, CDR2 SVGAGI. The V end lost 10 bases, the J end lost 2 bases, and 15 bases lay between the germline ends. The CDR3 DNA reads TGTGCCAAGGATCTGACAGTTACCTACGAGCAGTACTTC. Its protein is CAKDLTVTYEQYF.

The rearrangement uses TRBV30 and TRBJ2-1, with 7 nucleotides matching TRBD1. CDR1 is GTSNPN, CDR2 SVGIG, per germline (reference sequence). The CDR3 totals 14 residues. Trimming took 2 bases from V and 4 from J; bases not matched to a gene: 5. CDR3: CAWSFGQEYNEQFF. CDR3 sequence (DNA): TGTGCCTGGAGTTTCGGACAGGAGTACAATGAGCAGTTCTTC. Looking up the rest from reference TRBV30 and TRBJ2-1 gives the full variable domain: SQTIHQWPATLVQPVGSPLSLECTVEGTSNPNLYWYRQAAGRGLQLLFYSVGIGQISSEVPQNLSASRPQDRQFILSSKKLLLSDSGFYLCAWSFGQEYNEQFFGPGTRLTVL.

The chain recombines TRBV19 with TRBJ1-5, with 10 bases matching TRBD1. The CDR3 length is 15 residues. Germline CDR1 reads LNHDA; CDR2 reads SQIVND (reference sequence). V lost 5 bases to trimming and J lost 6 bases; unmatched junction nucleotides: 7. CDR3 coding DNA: TGTGCCAGTAGTTTCGGGACAGGGGTCGGTCAGCCCCAGCATTTT. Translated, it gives CASSFGTGVGQPQHF.

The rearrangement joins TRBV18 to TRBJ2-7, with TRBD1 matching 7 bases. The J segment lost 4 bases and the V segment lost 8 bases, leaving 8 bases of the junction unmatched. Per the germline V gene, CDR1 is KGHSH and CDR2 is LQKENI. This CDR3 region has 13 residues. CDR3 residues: CASGQDLGYEQYF. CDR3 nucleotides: TGTGCCAGCGGACAGGACCTCGGGTACGAGCAGTACTTC.

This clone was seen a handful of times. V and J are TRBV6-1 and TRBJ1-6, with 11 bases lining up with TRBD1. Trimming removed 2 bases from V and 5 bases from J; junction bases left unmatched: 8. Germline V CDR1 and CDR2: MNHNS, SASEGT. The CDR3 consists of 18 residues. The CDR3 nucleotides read TGTGCCAGCAGTGAAATCGGGACAGGGGGTACCAATAATTCACCCCTCCACTTT. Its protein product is CASSEIGTGGTNNSPLHF.

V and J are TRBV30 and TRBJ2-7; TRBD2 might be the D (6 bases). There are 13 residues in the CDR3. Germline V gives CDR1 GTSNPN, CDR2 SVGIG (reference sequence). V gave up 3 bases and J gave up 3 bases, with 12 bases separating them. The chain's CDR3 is CAWSWDLLYEQYF. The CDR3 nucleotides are TGTGCCTGGAGCTGGGACTTGCTCTACGAGCAGTACTTC.

This chain's CDR3 is CAWSVGGGNEQYF. The CDR3 DNA follows: TGTGCCTGGAGTGTAGGTGGAGGTAACGAGCAGTACTTC. The chain joins TRBV30 to TRBJ2-7; tentative D call: TRBD2 (5 bases). V lost 0 bases and J 5 bases, leaving 11 bases between the germline ends. This CDR3 is built from 13 residues. Germline assignment: CDR1 GTSNPN and CDR2 SVGIG (reference sequence).

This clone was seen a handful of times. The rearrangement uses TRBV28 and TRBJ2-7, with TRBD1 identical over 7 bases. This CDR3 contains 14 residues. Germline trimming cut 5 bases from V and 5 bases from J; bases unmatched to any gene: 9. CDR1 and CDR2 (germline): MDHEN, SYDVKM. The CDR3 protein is CASSATGPRDEQYF. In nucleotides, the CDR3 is TGTGCCAGCAGTGCGACAGGGCCGAGGGACGAGCAGTACTTC.